Shown below are 31 T cell receptor beta chains from a single sample sequenced in a study of glioma-infiltrating T cells after dendritic cell vaccination. Time point in this sample: after dendritic cell vaccination, including at tumor progression/relapse. The repertoire was sequenced with immunoSEQ multiplex PCR; TCRdb's copy has only in-frame clones and lacks some. Of about 87,000 clones listed, roughly four fifths are singletons. The starting material was blood, obtained after dendritic cell vaccination. The receptors derive from a human donor with glioblastoma.

The chain links TRBV6-1 to TRBJ1-4; TRBD1 agrees at 10 bases. The CDR3 covers 17 residues. Germline V CDR1 and CDR2: MNHNS, SASEGT. The ends lost 2 bases at V and 5 bases at J; junction bases unmatched: 8. This chain's CDR3 is CASSEPRDRGRNEKLFF. As DNA, the CDR3 is TGTGCCAGCAGTGAACCCCGGGACAGGGGAAGGAATGAAAAACTGTTTTTT.

The chain links TRBV30 to TRBJ1-2, with 7 bases that match TRBD1. V shed 5 bases, J shed 3 bases, and the junction held 3 bases outside the gene matches. Germline CDR1 is GTSNPN and CDR2 is SVGIG (reference sequence). The CDR3 has 12 amino acids. The CDR3 region has the DNA TGTGCCTGGGCTACAGGGGACTATGGCTACACCTTC. The encoded protein is CAWATGDYGYTF.

The CDR3 protein is CATQLSLGGAGEQYF. The CDR3 DNA is TGTGCCACCCAGTTATCCCTGGGAGGGGCGGGTGAGCAGTACTTC. The chain employs TRBV6-5 and TRBJ2-7; TRBD2 matches at 7 bases. V shed 10 bases, J shed 7 bases, and the junction held 19 bases outside the gene matches. Germline V lookup: CDR1 MNHEY, CDR2 SVGAGI. The CDR3 runs to 15 residues.

In this sample, this clone turned up a few times. The chain links TRBV6-1 to TRBJ1-5; 7 bases map to TRBD1. Germline trimming cut 7 bases from V and 5 bases from J; bases unmatched to any gene: 11. Germline CDR1 MNHNS, CDR2 SASEGT. The length of the CDR3 is 15 residues. CDR3 coding DNA: TGTGCCAGCATGCCGAAGACAGGGTGGGATCAGCCCCAGCATTTT. This sequence encodes CASMPKTGWDQPQHF.

This clone was detected only once. The chain couples TRBV7-3 to TRBJ1-2; D is unclear. Germline V gene data show CDR1 as SGHTA and CDR2 as FQGTGA. V was cut by 5 bases and J by 6 bases, with 19 bases left in between. The CDR3 length is 15 residues. CDR3 sequence (DNA): TGTGCCAGCAGCACCCAGACGGGAAGTATGGATGGCTACACCTTC. This gives the protein CASSTQTGSMDGYTF.

J is TRBJ1-1 and V is TRBV30, with 8 bases matching TRBD1. V was pared by 4 bases and J by 4 bases, with 8 bases of the junction left unmatched. CDR3 length: 14 residues. CDR1 GTSNPN and CDR2 SVGIG come from the germline V gene (reference sequence). Here the CDR3 DNA reads TGTGCCTGGACCGAAACAGGGGGTGGCACTGAAGCTTTCTTT. Its translation is CAWTETGGGTEAFF.

The chain is built from TRBV5-4 and TRBJ1-1; 7 bases are a match to TRBD1. Looked up from germline, CDR1 is SGHNT and CDR2 is YYREEE (reference sequence). CDR3 length: 15 amino acids. Losses at the gene ends were 4 bases for V and 3 bases for J; bases not matched to a gene: 9. CDR3 in DNA: TGTGCCAGCAGCCAACACAGGGGAGCTTACACTGAAGCTTTCTTT. It yields the protein CASSQHRGAYTEAFF.

This chain uses TRBV14 with TRBJ1-2, with 7 bases identical to TRBD1. This CDR3 is 14 amino acids long. V gave up 3 bases and J gave up 4 bases; unmatched junction bases: 5. Germline V gene data show CDR1 as SGHDN and CDR2 as FVKESK. The CDR3 DNA reads TGTGCCAGCAGCCAGCAAGGGACAGCCTATGGCTACACCTTC. Amino acid sequence: CASSQQGTAYGYTF.

The chain links TRBV5-4 to TRBJ2-1; TRBD1 aligns across 10 bases. From germline, CDR1 is SGHNT and CDR2 YYREEE (reference sequence). CDR3 size: 16 residues. V dropped 4 bases and J dropped 8; count of bases not matched to a gene: 12. The CDR3 sequence is CASSLVPGQGGDEQFF. CDR3 bases: TGTGCCAGCAGCCTGGTCCCTGGACAGGGGGGCGATGAGCAGTTCTTC.

The CDR3 sequence: CASTDRGGEAYEQYF. CDR3 sequence (DNA): TGTGCCAGCACCGATCGTGGAGGCGAAGCCTACGAGCAGTACTTC. The gene calls are TRBV7-2 and TRBJ2-7; maybe TRBD2 (5 bases). V was clipped by 7 bases and J by 2 bases, with 18 bases between them. Germline V gives CDR1 SGHTA, CDR2 FQGNSA. The CDR3 length is 15 residues.

V usage is TRBV6-1 and J usage is TRBJ2-1; TRBD2 might be the D (6 bases). CDR1 and CDR2 from the germline V gene are MNHNS and SASEGT. The CDR3 extends over 16 amino acids. V lost 1 base and J lost 7, with 17 bases in between. The CDR3 spells CASSEVPGVTRNEQFF. In DNA, the CDR3 is TGTGCCAGCAGTGAAGTTCCGGGGGTGACGAGAAATGAGCAGTTCTTC.

The chain recombines TRBV19 with TRBJ2-1; D ambiguous. The V gene lost 2 bases and the J gene lost 4 bases, with 6 bases spanning the gap. Germline V gene lookup returns CDR1 LNHDA and CDR2 SQIVND (reference sequence). The CDR3 has 13 amino acids. The CDR3 sequence is CASSISVYNEQFF. The CDR3 region has the DNA TGTGCCAGTAGTATATCAGTTTACAATGAGCAGTTCTTC.

The chain joins TRBV2 to TRBJ1-4; 8 positions match TRBD1. V shed 1 base and J 7 bases; nucleotides not matched to a gene: 5. CDR1 and CDR2 from the germline V gene are SNHLY and FYNNEI. The CDR3 has 15 residues. The CDR3 loop reads CASSEGTGYGEKLFF. The CDR3 DNA is TGTGCCAGCAGTGAAGGGACAGGGTACGGTGAAAAACTGTTTTTT.

The CDR3 region is CASSLGPGGDTQYF. The DNA for the CDR3 is TGTGCCAGCAGCCTCGGACCGGGGGGAGATACGCAGTATTTT. The chain links TRBV11-3 to TRBJ2-3; TRBD2 matches at 7 bases. V dropped 5 bases and J dropped 5; count of bases not matched to a gene: 7. This CDR3 comprises 14 residues. Germline CDR1 is SGHNT and CDR2 is YENEEA.

The chain carries TRBV6-1 and TRBJ2-7; D is unclear. The V end was cut by 8 bases, the J end by 2 bases, with 10 bases between. The length of the CDR3 is 12 residues. Germline V CDR1 and CDR2: MNHNS, SASEGT. For the CDR3, the DNA is TGTGCCAGCGTCGACACCACCTACGAGCAGTACTTC. Its protein product is CASVDTTYEQYF.

The chain recombines TRBV4-3 with TRBJ1-6; 9 bases are shared with TRBD1. Germline V gene sequence: CDR1 LGHNA, CDR2 YSLEER. V was pared by 1 base and J by 7 bases, with 5 bases of the junction left unmatched. CDR3 size: 16 residues. The CDR3, as DNA: TGCGCCAGCAGCCAAGCGGGGGGGACAGGGAATTCACCCCTCCACTTT. It codes for CASSQAGGTGNSPLHF.

The chain has TRBV9 and TRBJ1-1; D is perhaps TRBD1 (5 bases). Trimming removed 4 bases at V and 4 bases at J, with 11 bases between. Per germline, CDR1 SGDLS and CDR2 YYNGEE. The CDR3 has 13 residues. CDR3: CASSPTETTEAFF. The DNA for the CDR3 is TGTGCCAGCAGCCCGACAGAAACCACTGAAGCTTTCTTT.

The V call is TRBV7-2, the J call TRBJ1-4; tentative D call: TRBD1 (6 bases). This CDR3 is 14 amino acids long. Germline V gives CDR1 SGHTA, CDR2 FQGNSA. Trimming shortened V by 5 bases and J by 8 bases, and 15 bases separated the two germline ends. CDR3 nucleotides: TGTGCCAGCAGCCGAGGGGGGGTAGACGAAAAACTGTTTTTT. The encoded protein is CASSRGGVDEKLFF.

The rearrangement uses TRBV19 and TRBJ2-3; D is possibly TRBD1 (6 bases). CDR3 length: 16 amino acids. CDR1 is LNHDA, CDR2 SQIVND, per germline (reference sequence). Trimming stripped 3 bases from V and 3 bases from J, with 16 bases between. The CDR3 coding sequence is TGTGCCAGTAGTATTGGGGACATTATCTCGACAGATACGCAGTATTTT. It encodes CASSIGDIISTDTQYF.

The rearrangement joins TRBV4-1 to TRBJ1-3, with a tentative D call TRBD1 (5 bases). This CDR3 region has 15 residues. V lost 3 bases to trimming and J lost 2 bases, with 11 bases between them. Germline V gene sequence: CDR1 MGHRA, CDR2 YSYEKL. CDR3 sequence: CASSQGRGTGNTIYF. The CDR3 DNA follows: TGCGCCAGCAGCCAGGGGCGGGGAACTGGAAACACCATATATTTT.

The chain couples TRBV4-2 to TRBJ1-2, with 7 bases matching TRBD1. J lost 0 bases, V lost 4 bases, and 5 bases had no gene match. CDR3 size: 15 residues. The germline gives CDR1 LGHNA, CDR2 YNFKEQ. The CDR3 DNA follows: TGTGCCAGCAGCCTGCGGGACAGTTCTAACTATGGCTACACCTTC. It specifies CASSLRDSSNYGYTF.

The chain links TRBV5-6 to TRBJ2-1, with a tentative D call TRBD2 (6 bases). The CDR3 contains 14 residues. Germline values: CDR1 SGHDT, CDR2 YYEEEE. V dropped 0 bases and J dropped 8 bases, with 12 bases sitting between them. The CDR3 DNA reads TGTGCCAGCAGCTTGGCTGGGGAGGTAGATGAGCAGTTCTTC. Translation gives CASSLAGEVDEQFF.

This clone is a singleton in its sample. CDR3 sequence (DNA): TGCGCCAGCAGCTTTTTTACAGGGGGCTCCTACGAGCAGTACTTC. Its translation is CASSFFTGGSYEQYF. The rearrangement joins TRBV5-1 to TRBJ2-7; 8 bases are a match to TRBD1. The CDR3 sequence is 15 residues long. Germline CDR1 SGHRS, CDR2 YFSETQ. Germline trimming cut 2 bases from V and 0 bases from J; bases unmatched to any gene: 4. Full variable domain (missing parts from reference TRBV5-1 and TRBJ2-7): KAGVTQTPRYLIKTRGQQVTLSCSPISGHRSVSWYQQTPGQGLQFLFEYFSETQRNKGNFPGRFSGRQFSNSRSEMNVSTLELGDSALYLCASSFFTGGSYEQYFGPGTRLTVT.

The genes are TRBV9 and TRBJ2-2; D call uncertain. This CDR3 spans 18 amino acids. Trimming pared 4 bases from V and 1 base from J, leaving 20 bases between. Germline assignment: CDR1 SGDLS and CDR2 YYNGEE. The CDR3 protein is CASSPVPPGGLNTGELFF. CDR3 sequence (DNA): TGTGCCAGCAGCCCAGTGCCCCCAGGTGGATTGAACACCGGGGAGCTGTTTTTT.

This clone is a singleton in its sample. The chain couples TRBV5-4 to TRBJ2-7; D is perhaps TRBD1 (5 bases). Germline CDR1 reads SGHNT; CDR2 reads YYREEE (reference sequence). Trimming pared 0 bases from V and 4 bases from J, leaving 8 bases between. The CDR3 is 13 amino acids. The CDR3 is CASSLGTLYEQYF. In DNA form, the CDR3 reads TGTGCCAGCAGCTTGGGGACACTTTACGAGCAGTACTTC.

V gene TRBV7-2 combines with J gene TRBJ2-1; D is possibly TRBD2 (5 bases). The V and J ends lost 3 bases and 10 bases respectively, with 13 bases between them. The CDR3 has 13 amino acids. Germline assignment: CDR1 SGHTA and CDR2 FQGNSA. The CDR3 DNA is TGTGCCAGCAGCTTCGGACTCAAACAAGAGCAGTTCTTC. Translated: CASSFGLKQEQFF.

This chain uses TRBV12-5 with TRBJ2-1; 12 bases are shared with TRBD2. After removal of 0 bases from V and 0 bases from J, the junction contained 9 bases not matched to a gene. The CDR3 loop spans 20 amino acids. Germline V gene sequence: CDR1 LGHNT, CDR2 FRNRAP. CDR3: CASGLVLAGGSASSYNEQFF. CDR3 DNA: TGTGCTAGTGGTTTGGTACTAGCGGGGGGCTCTGCGAGCTCCTACAATGAGCAGTTCTTC.

CDR3: CASSPKRTGVPLTPGNTIYF. The CDR3 DNA reads as TGTGCCAGCAGCCCTAAACGGACAGGGGTCCCCCTAACCCCCGGAAACACCATATATTTT. V is TRBV4-2 and J is TRBJ1-3; 9 bases line up with TRBD1. After removal of 4 bases from V and 4 bases from J, the junction contained 20 bases not matched to a gene. Germline CDR1 is LGHNA and CDR2 is YNFKEQ. The CDR3 loop spans 20 amino acids.

This chain joins TRBV10-2 and TRBJ2-7, with D maybe TRBD1 (6 bases). Trimming cost V 5 bases and J 3 bases, with 11 bases left between them. In germline, CDR1 is WSHSY, CDR2 SAAADI. The CDR3 has 13 residues. Written as DNA, the CDR3 is TGCGCCAGCAGTCCGGGACACGGCTACGAGCAGTACTTC. The encoded protein is CASSPGHGYEQYF.

The rearrangement uses TRBV11-2 and TRBJ1-2; TRBD1 matches at 8 bases. The CDR3 is made up of 13 amino acids. The germline gives CDR1 SGHAT, CDR2 FQNNGV. Unmatched junction bases numbered 3, after V lost 5 bases and J lost 4 bases. The CDR3 DNA is TGTGCCAGCAGCCCAGGGACAGGCTATGGCTACACCTTC. The encoded protein is CASSPGTGYGYTF.

This chain connects TRBV6-1 to TRBJ2-7; D uncertain. Germline CDR1 MNHNS, CDR2 SASEGT. Trimming left V 4 bases short and J 2 bases short, with 9 bases between. The CDR3 totals 13 residues. The CDR3 bases are TGTGCCAGCAGTGGAGGCTTAGCCTACGAGCAGTACTTC. Its translation: CASSGGLAYEQYF.